This passage covers 20 T cell receptor beta chains from one sample sequenced in a study of blood T cell repertoires in COVID-19 (dated by TCRdb to about 2020). Receptors were amplified or captured by the immunoSEQ multiplex PCR assay. The source is immuneACCESS, and TCRdb retained only in-frame sequences with V and J called. Part of the clones is not carried over; for the studies checked, unresolved V genes explain less than half of this, and the remainder is unexplained. For this sample there are under 250,000 clones; roughly 90% appear just once. The ten top clones hold about 6.5% of the sample. Sequencing input: peripheral blood. These receptors all stem from a man aged 55 to 70 who had recovered from COVID-19.

The V gene is TRBV29-1, the J gene TRBJ2-1, with D tentatively TRBD2 (6 bases). V shed 4 bases and J shed 0 bases, with 10 bases lying between them. This CDR3 has 14 amino acids. Germline V gene sequence: CDR1 SQVTM, CDR2 ANQGSEA. In DNA form, the CDR3 reads TGCAGCGTTGTGGGGACTTCCTCCTACAATGAGCAGTTCTTC. It translates to CSVVGTSSYNEQFF.

The gene calls are TRBV7-3 and TRBJ1-2, with TRBD1 matching 7 bases. Losses at the gene ends were 5 bases for V and 4 bases for J; bases not matched to a gene: 10. Looked up from germline, CDR1 is SGHTA and CDR2 is FQGTGA. This CDR3 contains 15 residues. The CDR3 DNA sequence: TGTGCCAGCAGCCCCACCGGGACAGCGATCTATGGCTACACCTTC. Translated, it gives CASSPTGTAIYGYTF.

V and J are TRBV9 and TRBJ2-7; D gene uncertain. The CDR3 is 15 amino acids. With 4 bases removed from V and 6 bases from J, the gap between germline ends came to 20 bases. Germline V gene data show CDR1 as SGDLS and CDR2 as YYNGEE. CDR3: CASSRDPGARSEQYF. The CDR3 nucleotides read TGTGCCAGCAGCCGAGATCCGGGTGCTCGGTCCGAGCAGTACTTC.

The chain recombines TRBV18 with TRBJ2-1; possible D gene TRBD2, 5 bases. V lost 6 bases, J lost 8 bases, and 17 bases lay in between. This CDR3 contains 14 residues. Germline-derived CDR1 and CDR2 are KGHSH and LQKENI. Here the CDR3 reads CASSLDSTLDEQFF. In DNA, the CDR3 is TGTGCCAGCTCCCTGGACTCGACCCTGGATGAGCAGTTCTTC.

The rearrangement links TRBV5-1 to TRBJ2-4; 8 nucleotides agree with TRBD1. The CDR3 length is 13 residues. Per the germline V gene, CDR1 is SGHRS and CDR2 is YFSETQ. J was trimmed by 10 bases and V by 4 bases; bases with no gene match: 7. CDR3 region: CASSQDRDDIQYF. CDR3 in DNA: TGCGCCAGCAGCCAGGACAGGGACGATATTCAGTACTTC.

The chain recombines TRBV4-2 with TRBJ2-3; 12 nucleotides align to TRBD2. Losses at the gene ends were 4 bases for V and 2 bases for J; bases not matched to a gene: 7. Per germline, CDR1 LGHNA and CDR2 YNFKEQ. The CDR3 loop spans 17 amino acids. This chain's CDR3 is CASSRGTSGYDTDTQYF. The CDR3 nucleotides read TGTGCCAGCAGCCGCGGGACTAGCGGGTACGACACAGATACGCAGTATTTT.

The V and J genes are TRBV5-6 and TRBJ1-1; D unresolved. Germline CDR1 is SGHDT and CDR2 is YYEEEE. This CDR3 is built from 15 residues. V lost 0 bases and J lost 3, with 12 bases in between. The CDR3 spells CASSLVVVQDTEAFF. The CDR3 DNA reads TGTGCCAGCAGCTTGGTCGTTGTCCAGGACACTGAAGCTTTCTTT.

The rearrangement joins TRBV4-1 to TRBJ2-2, with unresolved D. V was trimmed by 8 bases and J by 7 bases, leaving 17 bases between them. Per the germline V gene, CDR1 is MGHRA and CDR2 is YSYEKL. The CDR3 sequence is 14 residues long. CDR3 protein: CASGTSSFGGELFF. CDR3 nucleotides: TGCGCCAGCGGAACATCTAGTTTCGGCGGGGAGCTGTTTTTT.

The gene calls are TRBV19 and TRBJ1-6; 7 nucleotides match TRBD1. Germline V gene lookup returns CDR1 LNHDA and CDR2 SQIVND (reference sequence). Trimming at V came to 3 bases and at J to 7 bases, leaving 3 bases not matched to a gene. The CDR3 contains 14 residues. The DNA of the CDR3 is TGTGCCAGTAGTATTTGGGACAGCAATTCACCCCTCCACTTT. Its protein is CASSIWDSNSPLHF.

The V call is TRBV10-3, the J call TRBJ2-7; 8 bases match TRBD1. CDR1 and CDR2 (germline): ENHRY, SYGVKD. The CDR3 length is 15 residues. The trim removed 2 bases at V and 6 bases at J, leaving 9 bases unmatched. The CDR3 DNA is TGTGCCATCAGTGAGCCCCAGGGGGCAGGAAGCGAGCAGTACTTC. As protein: CAISEPQGAGSEQYF.

The chain has TRBV9 and TRBJ1-6; no definite D call. V was pared by 0 bases and J by 7 bases, with 5 bases between. Germline CDR1 is SGDLS and CDR2 is YYNGEE. The CDR3 has 13 amino acids. The CDR3 here is CASSVAQNSPLHF. The CDR3 DNA sequence: TGTGCCAGCAGCGTAGCTCAGAATTCACCCCTCCACTTT.

The CDR3 reads CASSALQGSYEQYF. For the CDR3, the DNA is TGTGCCAGCTCAGCGTTACAGGGATCCTACGAGCAGTACTTC. V gene TRBV18 combines with J gene TRBJ2-7; D may be TRBD1 (6 bases). The V gene lost 5 bases and the J gene lost 1 base, with 12 bases spanning the gap. Looked up from germline, CDR1 is KGHSH and CDR2 is LQKENI. The CDR3 contains 14 residues.

This chain joins TRBV9 and TRBJ1-1; weak D call: TRBD1 (6 bases). Between the trimmed V and J ends, which lost 3 bases and 5 bases, there was a span of 11 bases. Germline-derived CDR1 and CDR2 are SGDLS and YYNGEE. The CDR3 extends over 13 amino acids. The CDR3 DNA follows: TGTGCCAGCAGCGGGCAGGGGTGGACTGAAGCTTTCTTT. Its protein is CASSGQGWTEAFF.

The V gene is TRBV14, the J gene TRBJ2-1; TRBD2 aligns across 11 bases. CDR3 size: 15 residues. Germline lookup yields CDR1 SGHDN and CDR2 FVKESK. V gave up 2 bases and J gave up 6 bases; unmatched junction bases: 3. CDR3 nucleotides: TGTGCCAGCAGCCAACTAGCGGGGGGCCGCAATGAGCAGTTCTTC. The encoded protein is CASSQLAGGRNEQFF.

The rearrangement uses TRBV28 and TRBJ1-3, with 9 nucleotides matching TRBD1. After removal of 4 bases from V and 0 bases from J, the junction contained 16 bases not matched to a gene. Germline loops: CDR1 MDHEN, CDR2 SYDVKM. This CDR3 has 20 amino acids. This chain's CDR3 is CASSSAPGQGLPSSGNTIYF. CDR3 DNA: TGTGCCAGCAGTTCGGCCCCGGGACAGGGTCTCCCTAGCTCTGGAAACACCATATATTTT.

J is TRBJ1-3 and V is TRBV18; a weak D match, TRBD1 (6 bases). This CDR3 has 16 amino acids. Trimming pared 4 bases from V and 0 bases from J, leaving 13 bases between. The germline CDR1 and CDR2 sequences are KGHSH and LQKENI. CDR3 sequence reads: CASSLDRLTSGNTIYF. DNA for the CDR3: TGTGCCAGCTCACTAGACAGGTTAACCTCTGGAAACACCATATATTTT.

J is TRBJ2-3 and V is TRBV7-2; D is possibly TRBD1 (7 bases). Germline values: CDR1 SGHTA, CDR2 FQGNSA. V lost 5 bases and J lost 9, with 12 bases in between. The CDR3 is made up of 12 amino acids. The CDR3, as DNA: TGTGCCAGCAGCCAGGGGGAGGACACGCAGTATTTT. Its protein is CASSQGEDTQYF.

The V and J genes are TRBV29-1 and TRBJ1-4, with unresolved D. V was trimmed by 5 bases and J by 2 bases, leaving 6 bases between them. The length of the CDR3 is 12 residues. The germline V gene encodes CDR1 SQVTM and CDR2 ANQGSEA. CDR3 coding DNA: TGCAGCGTTTCGGGGACTAATGAAAAACTGTTTTTT. It specifies CSVSGTNEKLFF.

The V and J genes are TRBV28 and TRBJ1-2; D is perhaps TRBD1 (6 bases). Trimming removed 6 bases from V and 4 bases from J, with 21 bases in between. The CDR3 is made up of 16 amino acids. CDR1 and CDR2 (germline): MDHEN, SYDVKM. Here the CDR3 reads CASRLTLRGLRYGYTF. CDR3 in DNA: TGTGCCAGCAGACTTACACTCAGGGGTTTGCGCTATGGCTACACCTTC.

This CDR3 is CASSRQGTGANVLTF. CDR3 DNA: TGTGCCAGCAGCCGTCAGGGTACCGGGGCCAACGTCCTGACTTTC. The chain links TRBV7-2 to TRBJ2-6; D is possibly TRBD1 (5 bases). This CDR3 has 15 amino acids. Germline assignment: CDR1 SGHTA and CDR2 FQGNSA. Deletions cut 5 bases from V and 4 bases from J, with 12 bases between. Full variable domain (remainder filled in from reference TRBV7-2 and TRBJ2-6): GAGVSQSPSNKVTEKGKDVELRCDPISGHTALYWYRQSLGQGLEFLIYFQGNSAPDKSGLPSDRFSAERTGGSVSTLTIQRTQQEDSAVYLCASSRQGTGANVLTFGAGSRLTVL.